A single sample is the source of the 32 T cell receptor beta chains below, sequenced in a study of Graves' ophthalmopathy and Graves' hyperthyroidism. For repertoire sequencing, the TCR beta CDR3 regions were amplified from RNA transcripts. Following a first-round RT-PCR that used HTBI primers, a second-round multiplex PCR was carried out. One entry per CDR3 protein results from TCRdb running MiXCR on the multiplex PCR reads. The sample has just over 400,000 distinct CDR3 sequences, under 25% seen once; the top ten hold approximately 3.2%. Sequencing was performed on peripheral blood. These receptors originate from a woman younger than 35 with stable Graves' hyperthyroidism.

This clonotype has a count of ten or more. Written as DNA, the CDR3 is TGTGCCAGTAAGCTGGGAACCGCGGACACCGGGGAGCTGTTTTTT. Protein sequence: CASKLGTADTGELFF. The chain has TRBV19 and TRBJ2-2; D ambiguous. V lost 7 bases to trimming and J lost 3 bases, with 15 bases between them. Germline V gene lookup returns CDR1 LNHDA and CDR2 SQIVND (reference sequence). The CDR3 runs to 15 residues. Looking up the rest from reference TRBV19 and TRBJ2-2 gives the full variable domain: DGGITQSPKYLFRKEGQNVTLSCEQNLNHDAMYWYRQDPGQGLRLIYYSQIVNDFQKGDIAEGYSVSREKKESFPLTVTSAQKNPTAFYLCASKLGTADTGELFFGEGSRLTVL.

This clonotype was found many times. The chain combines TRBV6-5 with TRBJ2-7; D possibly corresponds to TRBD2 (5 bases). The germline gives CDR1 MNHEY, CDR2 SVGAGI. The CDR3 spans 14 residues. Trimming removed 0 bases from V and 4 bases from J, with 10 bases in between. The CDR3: CASSYSRAEYEQYF. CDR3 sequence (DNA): TGTGCCAGCAGTTACTCGAGGGCGGAATACGAGCAGTACTTC.

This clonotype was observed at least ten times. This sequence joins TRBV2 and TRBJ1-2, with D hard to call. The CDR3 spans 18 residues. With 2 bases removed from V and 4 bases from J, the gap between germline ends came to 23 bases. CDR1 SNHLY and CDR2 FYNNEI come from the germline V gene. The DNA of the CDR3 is TGTGCCAGCAGTGAACGGGCCCCGTTAATCAGAGCTAGCTATGGCTACACCTTC. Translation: CASSERAPLIRASYGYTF.

CDR3 sequence: CASSGRGTGGDTEAFF. The CDR3 DNA reads TGCGCCAGCAGCGGGCGGGGGACAGGGGGGGACACTGAAGCTTTCTTT. The chain carries TRBV5-1 and TRBJ1-1, with 11 bases identical to TRBD1. The CDR3 consists of 16 residues. Germline V gene data show CDR1 as SGHRS and CDR2 as YFSETQ. V shed 4 bases, J shed 3 bases, and the junction held 8 bases outside the gene matches.

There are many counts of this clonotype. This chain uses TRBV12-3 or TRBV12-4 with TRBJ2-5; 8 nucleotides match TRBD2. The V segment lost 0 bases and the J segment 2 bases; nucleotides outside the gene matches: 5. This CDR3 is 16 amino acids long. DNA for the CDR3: TGTGCCAGCAGTTTAGCGAGAACTAGCGGACAAGAGACCCAGTACTTC. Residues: CASSLARTSGQETQYF.

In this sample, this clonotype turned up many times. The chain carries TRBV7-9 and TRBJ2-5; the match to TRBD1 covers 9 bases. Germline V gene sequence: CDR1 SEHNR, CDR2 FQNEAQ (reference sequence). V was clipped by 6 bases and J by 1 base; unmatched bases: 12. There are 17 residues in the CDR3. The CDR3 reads CASRPRPPGQGQETQYF. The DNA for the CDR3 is TGTGCCAGCAGGCCTAGACCCCCGGGACAGGGCCAAGAGACCCAGTACTTC.

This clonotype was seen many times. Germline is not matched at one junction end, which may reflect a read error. This CDR3 is CASLAKNIKYF. Written as DNA, the CDR3 is TGTGCCAGCCTAGCCAAAAACATTAAGTACTTC. The J gene is TRBJ2-4, the V gene TRBV6-2 or TRBV6-3, with D perhaps matching TRBD2 (5 bases). The CDR3 loop spans 11 amino acids. Germline lookup yields CDR1 MNHEY and CDR2 SVGEGT.

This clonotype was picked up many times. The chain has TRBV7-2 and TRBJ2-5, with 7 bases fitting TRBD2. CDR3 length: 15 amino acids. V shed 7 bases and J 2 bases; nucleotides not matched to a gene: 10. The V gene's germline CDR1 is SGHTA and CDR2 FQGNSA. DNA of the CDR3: TGTGCCAGCATGCTAAGCGGGATCCGGCAAGAGACCCAGTACTTC. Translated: CASMLSGIRQETQYF.

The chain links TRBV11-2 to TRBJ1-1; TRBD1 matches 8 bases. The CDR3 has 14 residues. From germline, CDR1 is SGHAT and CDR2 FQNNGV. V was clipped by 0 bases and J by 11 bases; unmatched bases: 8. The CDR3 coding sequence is TGTGCCAGCAGCTTAGATCTGACAGGGGCGAGGGCTTTCTTT. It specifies CASSLDLTGARAFF.

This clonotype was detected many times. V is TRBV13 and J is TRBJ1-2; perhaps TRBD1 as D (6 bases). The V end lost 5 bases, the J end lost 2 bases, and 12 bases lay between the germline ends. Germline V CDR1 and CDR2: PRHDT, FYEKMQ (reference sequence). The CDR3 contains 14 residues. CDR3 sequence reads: CASSRDNPNYGYTF. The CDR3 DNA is TGTGCCAGCAGCCGGGACAACCCCAACTATGGCTACACCTTC.

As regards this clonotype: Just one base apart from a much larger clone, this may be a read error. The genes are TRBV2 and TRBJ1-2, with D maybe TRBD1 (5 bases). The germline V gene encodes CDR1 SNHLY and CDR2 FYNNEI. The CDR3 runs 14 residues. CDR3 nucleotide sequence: TGTGCCTGCAGTGAAGTTAGGGGAAGCTATGGCTACGCCTTC. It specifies CACSEVRGSYGYAF.

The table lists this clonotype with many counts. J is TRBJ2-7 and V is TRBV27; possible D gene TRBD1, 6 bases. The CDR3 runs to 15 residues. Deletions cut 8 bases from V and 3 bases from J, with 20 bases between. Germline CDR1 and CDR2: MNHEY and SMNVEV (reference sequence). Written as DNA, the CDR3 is TGTGCCAGCCCCCCCGGGACACAAGTCTACTACGAGCAGTACTTC. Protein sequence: CASPPGTQVYYEQYF.

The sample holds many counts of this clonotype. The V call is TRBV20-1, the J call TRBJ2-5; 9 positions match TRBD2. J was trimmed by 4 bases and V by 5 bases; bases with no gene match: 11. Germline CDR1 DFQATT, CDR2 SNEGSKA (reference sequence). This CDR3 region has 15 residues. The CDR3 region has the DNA TGCAGTGCTCTATATAGCGGGGGATTACGAGAGACCCAGTACTTC. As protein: CSALYSGGLRETQYF.

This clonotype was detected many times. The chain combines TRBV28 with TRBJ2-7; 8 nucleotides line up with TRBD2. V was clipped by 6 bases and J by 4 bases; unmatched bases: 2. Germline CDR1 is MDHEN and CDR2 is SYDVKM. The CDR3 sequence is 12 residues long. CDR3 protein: CASSRLAYEQYF. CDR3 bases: TGTGCCAGCAGCAGACTAGCGTACGAGCAGTACTTC.

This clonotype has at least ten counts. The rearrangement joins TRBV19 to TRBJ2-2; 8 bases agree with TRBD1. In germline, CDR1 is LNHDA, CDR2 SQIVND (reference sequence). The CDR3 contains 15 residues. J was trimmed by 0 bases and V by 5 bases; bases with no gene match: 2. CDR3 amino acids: CASSQDRANTGELFF. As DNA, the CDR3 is TGTGCCAGTAGTCAGGACAGGGCGAACACCGGGGAGCTGTTTTTT.

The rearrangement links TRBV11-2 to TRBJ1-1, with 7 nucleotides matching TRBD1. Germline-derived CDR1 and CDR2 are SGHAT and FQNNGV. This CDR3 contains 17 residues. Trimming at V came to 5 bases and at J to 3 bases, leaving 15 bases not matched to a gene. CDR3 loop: CASSARRGTGVYTEAFF. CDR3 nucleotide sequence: TGTGCCAGCAGCGCACGAAGAGGAACAGGGGTCTACACTGAAGCTTTCTTT. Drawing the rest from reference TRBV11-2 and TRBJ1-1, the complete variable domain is EAGVAQSPRYKIIEKRQSVAFWCNPISGHATLYWYQQILGQGPKLLIQFQNNGVVDDSQLPKDRFSAERLKGVDSTLKIQPAKLEDSAVYLCASSARRGTGVYTEAFFGQGTRLTVV.

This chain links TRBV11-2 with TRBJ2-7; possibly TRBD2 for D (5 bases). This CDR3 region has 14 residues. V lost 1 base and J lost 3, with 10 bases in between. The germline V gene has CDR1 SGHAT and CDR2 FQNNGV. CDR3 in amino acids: CASSLVVSDYEQYF. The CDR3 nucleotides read TGTGCCAGCAGCTTAGTGGTTAGCGACTACGAGCAGTACTTC.

This CDR3 is CASSLAQTSNPYEQYF. The CDR3, as DNA: TGTGCCAGCAGCTTAGCCCAGACTAGCAACCCCTACGAGCAGTACTTC. The chain combines TRBV7-2 with TRBJ2-7; the match to TRBD2 covers 7 bases. This CDR3 has 16 amino acids. Germline CDR1 SGHTA, CDR2 FQGNSA. Trimming at V came to 0 bases and at J to 2 bases, leaving 7 bases not matched to a gene.

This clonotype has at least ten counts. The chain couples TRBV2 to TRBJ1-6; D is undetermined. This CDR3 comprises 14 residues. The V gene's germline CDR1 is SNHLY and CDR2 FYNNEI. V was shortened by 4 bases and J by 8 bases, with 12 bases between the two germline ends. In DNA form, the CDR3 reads TGTGCCAGCAGTGTACGCCTTTTTGATTCACCCCTCCACTTT. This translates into CASSVRLFDSPLHF.

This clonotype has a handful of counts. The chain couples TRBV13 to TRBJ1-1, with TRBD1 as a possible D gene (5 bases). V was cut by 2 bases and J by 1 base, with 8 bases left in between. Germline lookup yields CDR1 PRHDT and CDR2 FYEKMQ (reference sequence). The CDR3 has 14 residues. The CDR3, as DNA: TGTGCCAGCAGCTTAAACGACAGGAACACTGAAGCTTTCTTT. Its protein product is CASSLNDRNTEAFF.

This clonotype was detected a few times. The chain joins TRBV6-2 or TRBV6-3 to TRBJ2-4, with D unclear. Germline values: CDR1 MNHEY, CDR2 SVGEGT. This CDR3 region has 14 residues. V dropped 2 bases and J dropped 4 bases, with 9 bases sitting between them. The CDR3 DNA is TGTGCCAGCAGTTACGGTTCGCAGAAAAACATTCAGTACTTC. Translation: CASSYGSQKNIQYF.

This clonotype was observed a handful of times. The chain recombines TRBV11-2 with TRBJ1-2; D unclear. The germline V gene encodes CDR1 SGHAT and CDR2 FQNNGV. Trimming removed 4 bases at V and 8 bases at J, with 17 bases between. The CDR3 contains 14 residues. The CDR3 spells CASSSPAAFWGYTF. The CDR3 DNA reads TGTGCCAGCAGCTCCCCAGCGGCGTTCTGGGGCTACACCTTC.

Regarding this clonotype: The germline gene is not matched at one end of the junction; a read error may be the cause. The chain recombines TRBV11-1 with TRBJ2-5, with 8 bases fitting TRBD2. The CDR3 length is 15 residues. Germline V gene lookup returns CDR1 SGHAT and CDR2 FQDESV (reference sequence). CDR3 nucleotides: TGTGCCAGCATCCCATCTGGACTAGCTTCGGAGACCCGGTACTTC. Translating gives CASIPSGLASETRYF.

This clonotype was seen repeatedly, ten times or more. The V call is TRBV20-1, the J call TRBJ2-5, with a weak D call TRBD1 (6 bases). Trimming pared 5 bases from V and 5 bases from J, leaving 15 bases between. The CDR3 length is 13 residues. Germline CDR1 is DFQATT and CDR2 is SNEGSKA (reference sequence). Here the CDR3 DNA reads TGCAGTGCTGAACAGGGCCGTTCGGAGACCCAGTACTTC. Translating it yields CSAEQGRSETQYF.

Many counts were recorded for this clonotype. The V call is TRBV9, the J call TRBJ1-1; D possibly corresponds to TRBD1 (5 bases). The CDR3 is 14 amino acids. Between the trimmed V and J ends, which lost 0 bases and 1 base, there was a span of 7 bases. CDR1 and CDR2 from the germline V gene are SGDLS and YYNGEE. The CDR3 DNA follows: TGTGCCAGCAGCGTAGGGGGGTCGAACACTGAAGCTTTCTTT. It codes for CASSVGGSNTEAFF. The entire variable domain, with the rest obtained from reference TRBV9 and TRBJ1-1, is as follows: DSGVTQTPKHLITATGQRVTLRCSPRSGDLSVYWYQQSLDQGLQFLIQYYNGEERAKGNILERFSAQQFPDLHSELNLSSLELGDSALYFCASSVGGSNTEAFFGQGTRLTVV.

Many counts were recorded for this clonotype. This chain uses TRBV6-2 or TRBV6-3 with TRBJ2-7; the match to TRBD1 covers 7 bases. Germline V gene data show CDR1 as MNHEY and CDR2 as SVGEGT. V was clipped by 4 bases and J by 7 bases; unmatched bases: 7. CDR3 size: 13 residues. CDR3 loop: CASSFGTAGEQYF. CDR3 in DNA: TGTGCCAGCAGTTTCGGGACAGCCGGGGAGCAGTACTTC.

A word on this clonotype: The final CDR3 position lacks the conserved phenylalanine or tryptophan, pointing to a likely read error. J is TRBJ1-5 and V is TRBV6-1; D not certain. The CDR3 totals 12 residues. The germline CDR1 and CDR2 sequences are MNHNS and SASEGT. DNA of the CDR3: TGTGCCAGTCGTAGGGTCAATCAGACCCAGCATCTT. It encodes CASRRVNQTQHL.

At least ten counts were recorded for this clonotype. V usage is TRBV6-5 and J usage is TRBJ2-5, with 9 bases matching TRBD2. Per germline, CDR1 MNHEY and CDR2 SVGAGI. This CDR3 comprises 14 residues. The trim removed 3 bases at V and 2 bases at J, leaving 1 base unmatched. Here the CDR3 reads CASSYTSGQETQYF. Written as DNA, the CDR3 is TGTGCCAGCAGTTATACTAGCGGGCAAGAGACCCAGTACTTC.

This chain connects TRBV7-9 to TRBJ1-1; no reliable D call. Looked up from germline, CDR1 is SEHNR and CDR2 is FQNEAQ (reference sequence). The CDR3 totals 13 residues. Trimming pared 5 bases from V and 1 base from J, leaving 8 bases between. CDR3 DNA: TGTGCCAGCAGCCCCCCACCGAACACTGAAGCTTTCTTT. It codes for CASSPPPNTEAFF.

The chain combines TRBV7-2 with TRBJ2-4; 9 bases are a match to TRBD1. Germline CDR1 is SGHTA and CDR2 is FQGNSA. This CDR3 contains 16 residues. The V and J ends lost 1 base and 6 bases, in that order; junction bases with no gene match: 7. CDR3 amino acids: CASSLGYGGQGNIQYF. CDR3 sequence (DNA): TGTGCCAGCAGCTTAGGTTATGGGGGACAGGGAAACATTCAGTACTTC.

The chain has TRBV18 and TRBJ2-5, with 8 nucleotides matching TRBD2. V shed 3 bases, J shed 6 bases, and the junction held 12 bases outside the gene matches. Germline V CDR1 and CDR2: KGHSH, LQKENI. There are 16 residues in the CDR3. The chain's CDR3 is CASSPGGTRGTKTQYF. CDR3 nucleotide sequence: TGTGCCAGCTCACCCGGAGGGACTAGAGGGACGAAGACCCAGTACTTC.

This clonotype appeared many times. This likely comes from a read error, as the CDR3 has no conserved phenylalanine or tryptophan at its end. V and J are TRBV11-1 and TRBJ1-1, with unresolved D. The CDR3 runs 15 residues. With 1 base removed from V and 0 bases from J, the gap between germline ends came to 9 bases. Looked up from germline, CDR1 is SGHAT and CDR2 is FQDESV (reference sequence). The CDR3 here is CASSLEGGMNTEAFL. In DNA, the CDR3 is TGTGCCAGCAGCTTAGAGGGAGGAATGAACACTGAAGCTTTCCTT.